This T cell receptor beta chain was identified during a study of monozygotic twins with inflammatory bowel disease. Germline V CDR1 and CDR2: SNHLY, FYNNEI. The CDR3 spans 16 residues. Findings and caveats of the study: Twins with IBD were found to have lower TCRbeta diversity (inverse Simpson) than healthy co-twins. IBD patients shared fewer clonotypes with others than healthy twins, especially with disease activity.

The unique tags termed UMIs, each holding a 6-nucleotide sample barcode, were added by means of template switching. After re-calling the 5' RACE reads, TCRdb lists one entry per CDR3 protein, DNA absent. This repertoire includes 400,000 to 500,000 distinct CDR3 sequences. Details on this clonotype: The antigen is not known.

This TCR was sampled from a human donor with ulcerative colitis or Crohn's disease, or a healthy co-twin of an affected twin (not recorded which). This chain joins TRBV2 and TRBJ1-2; the D call of TRBD1 rests on TCRdb alone, since no DNA is present to check it. Sequencing used blood. CDR3 sequence reads: CASSPRAGQGTYGYTF. The full variable domain, its missing parts supplied by reference TRBV2 and TRBJ1-2, is EPEVTQTPSHQVTQMGQEVILRCVPISNHLYFYWYRQILGQKVEFLVSFYNNEISEKSEIFDDQFSVERPDGSNFTLKIRSTKLEDSAMYFCASSPRAGQGTYGYTFGSGTRLTVV.